A single sample is the source of the 8 T cell receptor beta chains below, sequenced in a study of read filtering for tumor transcriptome and immune sequencing. The library was built from 400 ng RNA with molecular barcoded adaptors for alpha/delta and beta/gamma chains. Each CDR3 protein is one row after TCRdb ran MiXCR on the reads. The table lists some 120,000 distinct CDR3 sequences, under 15% of them singletons. The sequenced sample consisted of a population of CD138-negative cells sorted from bone marrow. Receptors were obtained from a donor at least 40 years old with multiple myeloma.

This chain connects TRBV6-1 to TRBJ2-1; D not resolved. The CDR3 length is 17 residues. The V gene lost 5 bases and the J gene lost 0 bases, with 17 bases spanning the gap. The V gene's germline CDR1 is MNHNS and CDR2 SASEGT. The CDR3 DNA sequence: TGTGCCAGCAGTCTCTCGGCAGCCATGAGCTCCTACAATGAGCAGTTCTTC. Protein: CASSLSAAMSSYNEQFF.

This clonotype occurred many times. This chain links TRBV12-3 or TRBV12-4 with TRBJ2-1; 11 bases line up with TRBD2. This CDR3 is 16 amino acids long. With 5 bases clipped from V and 3 bases from J, the junction kept 6 bases outside the gene matches. The CDR3, as DNA: TGTGCCAGCAGTGCCGGGACTAGCGGAGACTACAATGAGCAGTTCTTC. This gives the protein CASSAGTSGDYNEQFF.

This clonotype was counted ten times or more. V usage is TRBV6-5 and J usage is TRBJ2-7; tentatively, D is TRBD2 (6 bases). This CDR3 comprises 13 residues. Between the trimmed V and J ends, which lost 5 bases and 6 bases, there was a span of 14 bases. Germline V lookup: CDR1 MNHEY, CDR2 SVGAGI. This CDR3 is CASSAPGAGEQYF. CDR3 nucleotide sequence: TGTGCCAGCAGTGCCCCCGGAGCGGGCGAGCAGTACTTC.

The sample holds many counts of this clonotype. The CDR3 region is CASSPTEDTQYF. Written as DNA, the CDR3 is TGTGCCAGCTCACCGACAGAAGATACGCAGTATTTT. The V gene is TRBV18, the J gene TRBJ2-3; D is possibly TRBD1 (5 bases). Germline V gene data show CDR1 as KGHSH and CDR2 as LQKENI. The CDR3 is 12 residues long. Trimming removed 3 bases from V and 5 bases from J, with 6 bases in between.

To note about this clonotype: A read error may explain this, as a much larger clone is one base away. The rearrangement links TRBV5-5 to TRBJ2-2, with 16 bases fitting TRBD2. Germline loops: CDR1 SGHKS, CDR2 YYEKEE (reference sequence). The CDR3 is 18 residues long. The CDR3 is CACSLGLAGGTNTGELFF. The CDR3, as DNA: TGTGCCTGCAGCTTGGGACTAGCGGGGGGGACAAACACCGGGGAGCTGTTTTTT.

This clonotype was picked up many times. The chain is built from TRBV24-1 and TRBJ2-1; D unresolved. Germline CDR1 and CDR2: KGHDR and SFDVKD. CDR3 size: 13 residues. V was trimmed by 5 bases and J by 5 bases, leaving 9 bases between them. CDR3 amino acids: CATSVGSNNEQFF. In DNA form, the CDR3 reads TGTGCCACCAGTGTTGGCAGCAACAATGAGCAGTTCTTC.

This clonotype was detected only a few times. The V call is TRBV5-1, the J call TRBJ2-2; 10 bases line up with TRBD1. CDR1 is SGHRS and CDR2 is YFSETQ in the germline V gene. J lost 1 base, V lost 6 bases, and 6 bases had no gene match. The CDR3 consists of 16 residues. In DNA, the CDR3 is TGCGCCAGCAACAGACAGGGGGCCCAGAACACCGGGGAGCTGTTTTTT. Protein: CASNRQGAQNTGELFF.

This clonotype was seen once. The gene calls are TRBV7-2 and TRBJ1-1; TRBD1 aligns across 7 bases. CDR1 and CDR2 from the germline V gene are SGHTA and FQGNSA. With 5 bases clipped from V and 1 base from J, the junction kept 7 bases outside the gene matches. The CDR3 spans 15 residues. The CDR3: CASSPTGRGNTEAFF. In DNA, the CDR3 is TGTGCCAGCAGCCCGACAGGGAGGGGGAACACTGAAGCTTTCTTT.